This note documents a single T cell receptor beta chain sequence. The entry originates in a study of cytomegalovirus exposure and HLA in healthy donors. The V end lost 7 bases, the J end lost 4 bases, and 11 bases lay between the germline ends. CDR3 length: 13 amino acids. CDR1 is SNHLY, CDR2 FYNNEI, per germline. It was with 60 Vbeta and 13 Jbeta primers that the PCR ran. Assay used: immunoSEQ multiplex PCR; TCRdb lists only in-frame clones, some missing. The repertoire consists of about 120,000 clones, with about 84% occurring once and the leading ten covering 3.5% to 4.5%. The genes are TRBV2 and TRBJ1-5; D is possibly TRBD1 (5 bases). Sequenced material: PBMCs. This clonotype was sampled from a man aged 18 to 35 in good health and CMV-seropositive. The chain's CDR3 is CASNQDRNQPQHF. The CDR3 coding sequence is TGTGCCAGCAATCAAGACAGAAATCAGCCCCAGCATTTT.